This TCR beta chain is drawn from a study of regulatory T cells in long-lasting Graves disease. General study findings and limits: Accuracy was perhaps lowered by the small sample size.

The table lists this clonotype with a few counts. The antigen remains undetermined. V gave up 0 bases and J gave up 3 bases, with 9 bases separating them. Germline CDR1 and CDR2: LGHNA and YSLEER. The CDR3 consists of 15 residues. Library construction for TCR beta used iRepertoire HTBI primers and Arm-PCR of CDR3 regions. One entry per CDR3 protein results from TCRdb running MiXCR on the multiplex PCR reads. The table lists about 300,000 distinct CDR3 sequences, roughly a fifth of them singletons. Time point reported: persistent/refractory GD, antithyroid drugs over 5 years with positive TRAb. Researchers made the TCR library from RNA that was extracted from PBMCs. Patients all came to the study from an endocrinology department in Xi'an, China.

The chain recombines TRBV4-3 with TRBJ1-3; D is uncertain. Sequenced material: peripheral blood mononuclear cells (PBMCs), taken when the disease was refractory, from a patient treated with antithyroid drugs. This receptor was identified in a female donor with Graves disease. The CDR3 region has the DNA TGCGCCAGCAGCCAAGAGAGGTCTTATGGAAACACCATATATTTT. It is translated as CASSQERSYGNTIYF.